This TCR beta chain was profiled in a study of shared clonotypes between healthy human individuals (dated by TCRdb to 2019 to 2021). Study-level background: A couple of women and three men aged 18 to 49 years were included in the cohort. For each donor, CD4 naive and CD4 memory were each given three plates, CD8 naive was given two plates, and CD8 memory was given one plate. The study deeply sequenced blood TCR repertoires of about 5 healthy adults to estimate repertoire size and the extent of clonotype sharing between individuals. To increase sequencing depth and limit assay-specific biases, TCR repertoire library preparation and sequencing were carried out by different laboratories using diverse techniques. Per donor, leukapheresis produced somewhere between about 0.8 and 9 billion PBMCs.

Using the deep immunoSEQ assay, TCR CDR3 regions were amplified from genomic DNA by multiplex PCR. Extracted genomic DNA from each cell subset was distributed evenly across all wells of several immunoSEQ 96-well plates, and each plate was treated as a replicate. For sorted subsets, each replicate PCR was loaded with approximately 190 ng genomic DNA, equivalent to 30,000 or so T cell genomes. The purified libraries were quantified using a Qubit 3.0 fluorometer, sized with a Bioanalyzer 2100, and then quantified again using the KAPA Library Quantification kit. Each immunoSEQ 96-well plate was sequenced on its own single-read 150-cycle Illumina NextSeq 550 flow cell. From the authors' description of their analysis: Because the immunoSEQ output held only junctional sequences and lacked quality scores, the filtering could not match the filtering applied to full-length reads. To assign V/J genes and CDR3, sequences were annotated against IMGT germline references using PyIR, a Python wrapper for IgBLAST v1.9. Reads were filtered out if the reads had weak V/J assignments (E-value above 1e-6), no CDR3, stop codons, out-of-frame junctions, or ambiguous translated residues. A V3J clonotype was defined by an identical inferred V gene, J gene, and CDR3 amino acid sequence. Percentage overlap between repertoires was computed as shared unique clonotypes divided by the size of the smaller repertoire. Three approaches were used to assess repertoire richness: RTK rarefaction, the Chao1 estimator, and Recon v2.1 estimates of unobserved clonotypes. Generation probabilities for all TCRbeta clonotypes obtained by the gDNA method from a handful of donors were computed using OLGA. TCRdb retrieved this table from immuneACCESS and kept in-frame rearrangements only. Not all clones are present; in checked studies, unresolved V genes account for under half, and no reason is known for the remainder. V and J calls and clone size are as listed in that table; D and trimming were resolved from the DNA. The sample has over a million clones on record, about 98.5% of them singletons. Around 0.33% of the sample comes from the top ten.

Turning to this clone: The target of this receptor is not known. No base quality values were provided; no much bigger clone lies one nucleotide off. Other DNA sequences from this sample encode an identical CDR3 as well.

Donors were healthy HIV-negative adults with no recently reported acute infections or vaccinations. Every donor was a Caucasian adult living in Nashville, Tennessee, USA. CD4+ T cells were enriched by magnetic negative selection; naive cells were then positively selected on CD45RA, and the negative fraction formed the memory subset. Blood was collected by leukapheresis, and PBMCs were isolated by Ficoll-Histopaque density gradient centrifugation and then cryopreserved in liquid nitrogen vapor phase. Purity and quantity of every magnetically sorted T cell population were checked by analytical flow cytometry. Genomic DNA was isolated from every sorted fraction and measured by UV absorbance on a Nanodrop 2000c. The germline V gene sets CDR1 to SGHRS and CDR2 to YFSETQ. V is clipped by 0 bases and J by 4 bases, and the sequence between their germline boundaries is 5 bases long. The cysteine opens and the phenylalanine closes a CDR3 of 12 amino acids. Kept here is only the CDR3 DNA, which spans 36 bases and is read in frame from base 1.

General conclusions and limits of the study: Naive subsets generally had larger estimated clonotype richness than memory subsets. Incomplete sequencing was indicated by rarefaction of sorted-subset datasets, despite the large sequencing depth. The small number of donors limited the genetic and exposure-history diversity represented. Compared with non-shared clonotypes, clonotypes shared by all four sorted-subset donors had higher generation probabilities. Only blood was sampled, and tissue TCR repertoires likely differ from those in blood. Sharing across four donors was observed for around 5% of naive CD4, under 4% of naive CD8, over 2% of memory CD4, and approximately 0.41% of memory CD8 clonotypes. Pairwise subsampling indicated that sequencing depth was expected to affect the degree of clonotype sharing among donors.

The TCR originated in a man under 40 in good health. Sequencing was carried out using naive CD4+ T cells sorted from blood. Explained via the paper, the cell subset or site label denotes: CD45RA+ positively selected. The chain couples TRBV5-1 to TRBJ2-7, with the D gene not confidently named. The CDR3 loop reads CASSLERYEQYF. The nucleotide sequence reads TGCGCCAGCAGCTTGGAAAGGTACGAGCAGTACTTC.